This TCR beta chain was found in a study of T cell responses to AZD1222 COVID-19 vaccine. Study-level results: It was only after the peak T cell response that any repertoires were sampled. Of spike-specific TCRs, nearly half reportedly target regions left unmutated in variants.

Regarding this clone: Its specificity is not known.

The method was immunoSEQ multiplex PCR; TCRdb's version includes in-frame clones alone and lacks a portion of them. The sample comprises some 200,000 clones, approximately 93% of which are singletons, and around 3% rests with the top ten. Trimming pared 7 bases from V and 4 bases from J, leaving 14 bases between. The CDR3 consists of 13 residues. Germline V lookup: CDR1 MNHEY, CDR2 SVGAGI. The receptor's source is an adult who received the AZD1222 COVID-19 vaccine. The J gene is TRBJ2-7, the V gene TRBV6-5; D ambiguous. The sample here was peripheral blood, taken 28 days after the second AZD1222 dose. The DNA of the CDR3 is TGTGCCAGCACCCCGACTGAATCATACGAGCAGTACTTC. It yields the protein CASTPTESYEQYF.